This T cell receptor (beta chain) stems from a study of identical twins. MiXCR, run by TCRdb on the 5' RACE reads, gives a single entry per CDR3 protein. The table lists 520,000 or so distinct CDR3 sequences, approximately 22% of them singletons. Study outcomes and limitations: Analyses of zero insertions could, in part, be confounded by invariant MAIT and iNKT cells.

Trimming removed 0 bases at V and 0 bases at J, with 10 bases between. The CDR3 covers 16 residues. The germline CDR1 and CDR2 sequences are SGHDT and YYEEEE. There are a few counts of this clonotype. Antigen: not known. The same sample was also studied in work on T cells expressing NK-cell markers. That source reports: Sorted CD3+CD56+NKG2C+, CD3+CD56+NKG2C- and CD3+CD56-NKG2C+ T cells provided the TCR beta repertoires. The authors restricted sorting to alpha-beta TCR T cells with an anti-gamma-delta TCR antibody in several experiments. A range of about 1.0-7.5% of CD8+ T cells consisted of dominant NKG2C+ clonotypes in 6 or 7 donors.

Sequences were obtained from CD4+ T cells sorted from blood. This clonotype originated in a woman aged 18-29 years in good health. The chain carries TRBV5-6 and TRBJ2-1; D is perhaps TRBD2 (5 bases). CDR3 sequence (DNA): TGTGCCAGCAGCTTGGAGAGGAGGAGCTCCTACAATGAGCAGTTCTTC. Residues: CASSLERRSSYNEQFF.